What follows is one T cell receptor (beta chain) and its context. Its target is unknown. The ends were cut back, 8 bases at V and 14 bases at J, with 16 bases in the middle. The CDR3 spans 11 residues. The sample belongs to a study of beta chain features in type 1 diabetes. Whole-study results and caveats: Over-representation of high TCR-expressing cells was a possible consequence of cDNA sequencing. TCRB CDR3 length was moderately but significantly reduced in all four CD4+ subsets of Type 1 diabetes patients. Shorter templates may be favored by PCR, equally so in patients and controls. The naive, central memory and Treg TCRB repertoires looked more alike in patients than they did in healthy donors.

Expressed TCRB transcripts were sequenced because the entire RNA isolate underwent reverse transcription. The assay was immunoSEQ multiplex PCR, and TCRdb's table has in-frame clones only and misses some. The sample records 120,000 to 150,000 clones, less than 11% being singletons. The sample comprised naive CD4+ T cells from blood. The sequence came from a man between 18 and 29 years old in good health. The V and J genes are TRBV23-1 and TRBJ2-1; maybe TRBD2 (7 bases). TRBV23-1 is annotated as an ORF whose role is uncertain. CDR3 sequence reads: CASGGGGAEFF. The CDR3 DNA reads TGCGCCAGCGGGGGAGGGGGGGCAGAGTTCTTC.